This T cell receptor (beta chain) was obtained from a study of human T cells and chemical hapten exposure. The study's findings and limits: Among TCRs, those above 1 in 1000 frequency were unaffected by DPC sensitization.

Concerning this clonotype: Its target is not known.

This CDR3 spans 13 amino acids. Germline V gene data show CDR1 as SQVTM and CDR2 as ANQGSEA. Trimming removed 4 bases from V and 5 bases from J, with 14 bases in between. Unique molecular identifiers were attached to individual cDNA molecules during library preparation. TCRdb ran MiXCR on the reads and lists one entry per CDR3 protein. The table has 100,000 to 150,000 distinct CDR3 sequences, 8.5% to 9% seen once. It was from unfractionated whole blood that total RNA was extracted. The TCR sequence derives from a human donor in good health. Some clones in this sample may be carry-over from other donors' samples. This sequence joins TRBV29-1 and TRBJ2-5; D unresolved. Sequences were obtained from whole blood. The chain's CDR3 is CSVGLNLRETQYF. CDR3 sequence (DNA): TGCAGCGTTGGCCTTAATCTCCGCGAGACCCAGTACTTC.